The clone carrying this TCR beta chain was detected many times. As yet, its antigen is unknown. These data are taken from a study of T-cell memory formation after mild COVID-19. Study observations and caveats: The study found balanced CD4/CD8 in clones contracting day 15 to 85 and a CD4+ lean in later expanders.

The 5'RACE method, run with constant-segment primers, produced TCR alpha and TCR beta cDNA libraries (carrying sample barcodes and UMIs). Each CDR3 protein gets one entry after TCRdb re-called the 5' RACE reads with MiXCR. The data hold about 360,000 distinct CDR3 sequences, with around an eighth observed a single time. Sequencing was carried out using PBMCs or a T cell subset sorted from them (not recorded which). This receptor was obtained from a man between 18 and 35 years old who had mild COVID-19 (a few samples of this study predate the infection). Cell type and time point are not known.

DNA of the CDR3: TGTGCCAGCACCCTAGAGGGGTTACTGGAATATACTGAAGCTTTCTTT. Translated, it gives CASTLEGLLEYTEAFF. This chain links TRBV12-3 or TRBV12-4 with TRBJ1-1, with a weak D call TRBD1 (5 bases). This CDR3 is built from 16 residues. V was shortened by 7 bases and J by 5 bases, with 23 bases between the two germline ends.